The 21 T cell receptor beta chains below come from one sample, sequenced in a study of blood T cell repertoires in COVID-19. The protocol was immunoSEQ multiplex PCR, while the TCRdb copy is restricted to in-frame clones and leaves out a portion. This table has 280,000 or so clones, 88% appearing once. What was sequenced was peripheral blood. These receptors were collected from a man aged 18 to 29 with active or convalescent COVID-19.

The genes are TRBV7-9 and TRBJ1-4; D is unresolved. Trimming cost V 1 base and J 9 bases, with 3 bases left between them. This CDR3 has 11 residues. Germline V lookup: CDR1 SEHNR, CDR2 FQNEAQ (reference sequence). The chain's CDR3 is CASSLGQKLFF. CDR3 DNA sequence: TGTGCCAGCAGCTTAGGGCAAAAACTGTTTTTT.

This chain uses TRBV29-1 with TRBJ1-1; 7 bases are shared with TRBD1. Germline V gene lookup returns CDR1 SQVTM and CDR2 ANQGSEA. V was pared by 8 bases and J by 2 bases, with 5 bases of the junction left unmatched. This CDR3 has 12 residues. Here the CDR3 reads CSFRDRNTEAFF. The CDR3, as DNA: TGCAGCTTCCGGGACAGAAACACTGAAGCTTTCTTT. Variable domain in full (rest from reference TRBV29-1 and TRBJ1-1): SAVISQKPSRDICQRGTSLTIQCQVDSQVTMMFWYRQQPGQSLTLIATANQGSEATYESGFVIDKFPISRPNLTFSTLTVSNMSPEDSSIYLCSFRDRNTEAFFGQGTRLTVV.

CDR3 DNA: TGTGCCAGCAGCTCCCGGGACAGGGCGACCTACGAGCAGTACTTC. This translates into CASSSRDRATYEQYF. This chain uses TRBV7-9 with TRBJ2-7; the match to TRBD1 covers 9 bases. Trimming at V came to 4 bases and at J to 2 bases, leaving 6 bases not matched to a gene. In germline, CDR1 is SEHNR, CDR2 FQNEAQ (reference sequence). CDR3 size: 15 residues.

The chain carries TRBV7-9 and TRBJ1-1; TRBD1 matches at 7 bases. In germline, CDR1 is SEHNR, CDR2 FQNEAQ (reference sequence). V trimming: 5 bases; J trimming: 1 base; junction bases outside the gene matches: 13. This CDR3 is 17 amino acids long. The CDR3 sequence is CASSLLGGDRPNTEAFF. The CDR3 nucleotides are TGTGCCAGCAGCCTCCTAGGCGGGGACAGACCGAACACTGAAGCTTTCTTT.

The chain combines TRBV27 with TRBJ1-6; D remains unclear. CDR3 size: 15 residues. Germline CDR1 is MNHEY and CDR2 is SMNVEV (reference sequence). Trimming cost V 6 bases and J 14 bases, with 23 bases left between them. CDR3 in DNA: TGTGCCAGCAGCCCGGGGTCAGCGAATAGCGGGTCCCTCCACTTT. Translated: CASSPGSANSGSLHF.

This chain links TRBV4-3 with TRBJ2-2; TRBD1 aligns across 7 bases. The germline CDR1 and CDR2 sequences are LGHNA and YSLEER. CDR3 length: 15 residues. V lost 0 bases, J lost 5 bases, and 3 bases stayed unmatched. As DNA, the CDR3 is TGCGCCAGCAGCCAAGAAGGGACAGCTACCGGGGAGCTGTTTTTT. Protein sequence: CASSQEGTATGELFF.

CDR3: CASSTAGVADTQYF. CDR3 sequence (DNA): TGTGCCAGCAGCACCGCCGGGGTGGCAGATACGCAGTATTTT. The V and J genes are TRBV3-1 (or the pseudogene TRBV3-2) and TRBJ2-3, with D possibly TRBD2 on 5 matching bases. Germline V gives CDR1 LGHDT, CDR2 YNNKEL (reference sequence). The CDR3 runs to 14 residues. V shed 5 bases and J shed 4 bases, with 13 bases lying between them.

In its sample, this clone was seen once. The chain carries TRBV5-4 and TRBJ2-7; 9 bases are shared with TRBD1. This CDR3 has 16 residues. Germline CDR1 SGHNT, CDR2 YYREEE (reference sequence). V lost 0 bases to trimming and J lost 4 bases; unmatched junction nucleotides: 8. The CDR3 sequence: CASSLGRDRVIYEQYF. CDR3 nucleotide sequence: TGTGCCAGCAGCTTGGGCAGGGACAGGGTGATATACGAGCAGTACTTC. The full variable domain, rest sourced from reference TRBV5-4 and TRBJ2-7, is ETGVTQSPTHLIKTRGQQVTLRCSSQSGHNTVSWYQQALGQGPQFIFQYYREEENGRGNFPPRFSGLQFPNYSSELNVNALELDDSALYLCASSLGRDRVIYEQYFGPGTRLTVT.

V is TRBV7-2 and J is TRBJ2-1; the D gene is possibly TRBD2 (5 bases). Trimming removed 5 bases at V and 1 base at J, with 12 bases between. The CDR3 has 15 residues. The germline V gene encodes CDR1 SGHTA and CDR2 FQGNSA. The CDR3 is CASSDYARSYNEQFF. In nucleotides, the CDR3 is TGTGCCAGCAGCGACTACGCGAGGTCCTACAATGAGCAGTTCTTC.

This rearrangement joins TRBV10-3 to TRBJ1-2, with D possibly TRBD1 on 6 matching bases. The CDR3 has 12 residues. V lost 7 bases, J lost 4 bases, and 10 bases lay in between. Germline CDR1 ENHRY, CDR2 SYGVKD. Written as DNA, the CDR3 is TGTGCCATCACCCAGGACAGCTATGGCTACACCTTC. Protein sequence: CAITQDSYGYTF.

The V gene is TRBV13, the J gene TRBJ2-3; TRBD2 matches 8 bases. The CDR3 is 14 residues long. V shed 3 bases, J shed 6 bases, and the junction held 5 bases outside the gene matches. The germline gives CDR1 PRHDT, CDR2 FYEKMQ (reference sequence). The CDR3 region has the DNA TGTGCCAGCAGCTTGGCGGGGGGCCCCGATACGCAGTATTTT. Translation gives CASSLAGGPDTQYF.

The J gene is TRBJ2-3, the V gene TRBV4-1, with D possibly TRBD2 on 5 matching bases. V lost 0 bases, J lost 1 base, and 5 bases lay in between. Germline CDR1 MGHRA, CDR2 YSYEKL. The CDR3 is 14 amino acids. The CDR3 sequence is CASSQEEGTDTQYF. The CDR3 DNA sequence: TGCGCCAGCAGCCAAGAGGAGGGCACAGATACGCAGTATTTT.

Here the CDR3 reads CASSSAGIQETQYF. The CDR3 nucleotides are TGTGCCAGCAGCTCAGCGGGGATACAAGAGACCCAGTACTTC. The J gene is TRBJ2-5, the V gene TRBV5-4, with 7 positions matching TRBD2. This CDR3 is built from 14 residues. CDR1 SGHNT and CDR2 YYREEE come from the germline V gene (reference sequence). V was pared by 3 bases and J by 2 bases, with 4 bases of the junction left unmatched.

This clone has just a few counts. CDR3 coding DNA: TGCGCCAGCAGCCAGCAGCAGGGTTACGAGCAGTACTTC. Translation: CASSQQQGYEQYF. This chain connects TRBV4-1 to TRBJ2-7; a weak D match, TRBD1 (5 bases). There are 13 residues in the CDR3. With 3 bases removed from V and 4 bases from J, the gap between germline ends came to 10 bases. Germline assignment: CDR1 MGHRA and CDR2 YSYEKL.

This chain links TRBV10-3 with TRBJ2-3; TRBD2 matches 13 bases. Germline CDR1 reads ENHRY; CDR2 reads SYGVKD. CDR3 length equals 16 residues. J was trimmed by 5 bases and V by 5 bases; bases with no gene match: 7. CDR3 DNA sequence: TGTGCCATCAGTAAAGGGACTAGCGGGGTCGGAGATACGCAGTATTTT. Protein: CAISKGTSGVGDTQYF.

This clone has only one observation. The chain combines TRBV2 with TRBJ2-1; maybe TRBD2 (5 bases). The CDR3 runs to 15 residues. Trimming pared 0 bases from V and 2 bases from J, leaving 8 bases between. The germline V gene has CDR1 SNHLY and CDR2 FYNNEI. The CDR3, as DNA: TGTGCCAGCAGTGAAGCTGGCGGGCCCTACAATGAGCAGTTCTTC. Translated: CASSEAGGPYNEQFF.

The CDR3 bases are TGTGCCAGCAGCTGGGACAGGGGACGAAAACTGTTTTTT. It specifies CASSWDRGRKLFF. The rearrangement joins TRBV7-9 to TRBJ1-4; 10 positions match TRBD1. V lost 4 bases to trimming and J lost 10 bases; unmatched junction nucleotides: 3. This CDR3 is built from 13 residues. The germline CDR1 and CDR2 sequences are SEHNR and FQNEAQ (reference sequence). The whole variable domain, filled in from reference TRBV7-9 and TRBJ1-4, reads DTGVSQNPRHKITKRGQNVTFRCDPISEHNRLYWYRQTLGQGPEFLTYFQNEAQLEKSRLLSDRFSAERPKGSFSTLEIQRTEQGDSAMYLCASSWDRGRKLFFGSGTQLSVL.

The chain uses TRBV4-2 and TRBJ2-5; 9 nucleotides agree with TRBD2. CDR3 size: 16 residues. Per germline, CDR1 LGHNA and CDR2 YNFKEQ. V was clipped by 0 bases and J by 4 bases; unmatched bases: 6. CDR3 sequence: CASSQEQRGVIETQYF. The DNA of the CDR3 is TGTGCCAGCAGCCAAGAGCAGCGGGGGGTTATAGAGACCCAGTACTTC.

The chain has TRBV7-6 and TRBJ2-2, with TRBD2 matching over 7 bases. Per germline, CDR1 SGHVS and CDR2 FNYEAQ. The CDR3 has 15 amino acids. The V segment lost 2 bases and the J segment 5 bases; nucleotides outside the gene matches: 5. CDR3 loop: CASSLTGGETGELFF. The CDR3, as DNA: TGTGCCAGCAGCTTAACGGGGGGTGAGACCGGGGAGCTGTTTTTT. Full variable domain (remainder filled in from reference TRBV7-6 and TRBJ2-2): GAGVSQSPRYKVTKRGQDVALRCDPISGHVSLYWYRQALGQGPEFLTYFNYEAQQDKSGLPNDRFSAERPEGSISTLTIQRTEQRDSAMYRCASSLTGGETGELFFGEGSRLTVL.

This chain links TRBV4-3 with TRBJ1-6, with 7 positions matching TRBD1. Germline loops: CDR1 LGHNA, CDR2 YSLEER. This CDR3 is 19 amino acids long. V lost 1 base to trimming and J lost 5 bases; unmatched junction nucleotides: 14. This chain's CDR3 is CASSQVEGAPLGNNSPLHF. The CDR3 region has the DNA TGCGCCAGCAGCCAAGTAGAGGGGGCGCCCCTTGGAAATAATTCACCCCTCCACTTT.

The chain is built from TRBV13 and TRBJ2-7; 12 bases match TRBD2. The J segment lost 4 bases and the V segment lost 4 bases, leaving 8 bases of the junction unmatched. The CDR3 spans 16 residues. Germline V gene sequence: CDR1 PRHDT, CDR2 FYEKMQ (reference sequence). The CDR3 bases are TGTGCCAGCAGCTCCCGACTAGCGGGGGAGGGTTACGAGCAGTACTTC. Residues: CASSSRLAGEGYEQYF. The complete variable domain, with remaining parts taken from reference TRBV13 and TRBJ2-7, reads AAGVIQSPRHLIKEKRETATLKCYPIPRHDTVYWYQQGPGQDPQFLISFYEKMQSDKGSIPDRFSAQQFSDYHSELNMSSLELGDSALYFCASSSRLAGEGYEQYFGPGTRLTVT.